The next 12 T cell receptor beta chains were all read from a single sample in a study of blood T cell repertoires in COVID-19. The repertoire was sequenced with immunoSEQ multiplex PCR; TCRdb's copy has only in-frame clones and lacks some. The profile shows roughly 60,000 clones, roughly 85% of them singletons. Sequencing was performed on peripheral blood. All receptors come from a human donor in a cohort sampled during active or convalescent COVID-19.

This sequence joins TRBV7-2 and TRBJ2-3; possible D gene TRBD2, 7 bases. Germline CDR1 and CDR2: SGHTA and FQGNSA. The CDR3 is 16 residues long. Trimming cost V 5 bases and J 4 bases, with 19 bases left between them. CDR3 protein: CASSRRGGPSADTQYF. CDR3 bases: TGTGCCAGCAGCCGTAGGGGGGGGCCGAGCGCAGATACGCAGTATTTT.

This clone was seen more than once but under ten times. The chain carries TRBV7-3 and TRBJ1-1; maybe TRBD1 (6 bases). Trimming cost V 5 bases and J 5 bases, with 18 bases left between them. This CDR3 is built from 15 residues. Germline assignment: CDR1 SGHTA and CDR2 FQGTGA. The CDR3 reads CASSPTQGPRTEAFF. As DNA, the CDR3 is TGTGCCAGCAGCCCAACCCAGGGGCCGAGGACTGAAGCTTTCTTT.

The chain combines TRBV6-2 or TRBV6-3 with TRBJ2-7, with D maybe TRBD2 (6 bases). CDR1 MNHEY and CDR2 SVGEGT come from the germline V gene. V lost 1 base and J 5 bases, leaving 9 bases between the germline ends. The CDR3 extends over 13 amino acids. The CDR3 here is CASSYFGEDEQYF. CDR3 nucleotide sequence: TGTGCCAGCAGTTACTTTGGGGAGGACGAGCAGTACTTC.

This sequence joins TRBV9 and TRBJ2-5; TRBD2 agrees at 9 bases. CDR1 is SGDLS, CDR2 YYNGEE, per germline. The CDR3 loop spans 17 amino acids. J was trimmed by 5 bases and V by 4 bases; bases with no gene match: 15. CDR3 residues: CASSFSQPRGGNETQYF. CDR3 coding DNA: TGTGCCAGCAGCTTCTCCCAACCGCGGGGGGGCAATGAGACCCAGTACTTC.

The chain carries TRBV7-2 and TRBJ1-5; possible D gene TRBD1, 6 bases. The CDR3 totals 15 residues. Trimming removed 4 bases at V and 0 bases at J, with 10 bases between. CDR1 is SGHTA, CDR2 FQGNSA, per germline. CDR3 coding DNA: TGTGCCAGCAGCTCCAGGGGAGATAGCAATCAGCCCCAGCATTTT. Protein: CASSSRGDSNQPQHF.

The chain links TRBV4-1 to TRBJ1-1; weak D call: TRBD1 (6 bases). The CDR3 consists of 15 residues. V lost 0 bases and J 3 bases, leaving 11 bases between the germline ends. Germline CDR1 is MGHRA and CDR2 is YSYEKL. CDR3 region: CASSQEGNRDTEAFF. The CDR3 DNA sequence: TGCGCCAGCAGCCAAGAGGGTAACAGGGACACTGAAGCTTTCTTT.

The gene calls are TRBV4-3 and TRBJ2-7, with TRBD1 identical over 7 bases. Germline CDR1 is LGHNA and CDR2 is YSLEER. Trimming took 0 bases from V and 4 from J; bases not matched to a gene: 9. There are 16 residues in the CDR3. Written as DNA, the CDR3 is TGCGCCAGCAGCCAAGATCGACAGGGCGTATGGTACGAGCAGTACTTC. Translating it yields CASSQDRQGVWYEQYF.

The J gene is TRBJ1-2, the V gene TRBV27, with D possibly matching TRBD1 (5 bases). V was pared by 1 base and J by 8 bases, with 14 bases between. This CDR3 is 14 amino acids long. CDR1 and CDR2 from the germline V gene are MNHEY and SMNVEV (reference sequence). The CDR3 DNA follows: TGTGCCAGCAGTTTATATGCGGGGCCGGAGGGCTACACCTTC. As protein: CASSLYAGPEGYTF.

A note on this clone: A junction end diverges from the germline sequence, so it may reflect a read error. The chain is built from TRBV3-1 (or the pseudogene TRBV3-2) and TRBJ2-5; D is perhaps TRBD1 (7 bases). CDR1 and CDR2 from the germline V gene are LGHDT and YNNKEL (reference sequence). This CDR3 comprises 12 residues. As DNA, the CDR3 is TGTGCCAGCAGCCAAGATTCCACAGGGGAGGACTTC. Its protein product is CASSQDSTGEDF.

The rearrangement joins TRBV6-1 to TRBJ2-7; 9 nucleotides line up with TRBD2. CDR1 is MNHNS, CDR2 SASEGT, per germline. After removal of 4 bases from V and 6 bases from J, the junction contained 19 bases not matched to a gene. This CDR3 has 18 residues. CDR3 sequence: CASSAFGERGAGGAEQYF. CDR3 in DNA: TGTGCCAGCAGTGCCTTTGGCGAGCGGGGGGCCGGAGGGGCCGAGCAGTACTTC.

V is TRBV7-9 and J is TRBJ1-1, with unresolved D. CDR1 SEHNR and CDR2 FQNEAQ come from the germline V gene (reference sequence). The CDR3 is made up of 13 amino acids. Deletions cut 1 base from V and 6 bases from J, with 9 bases between. CDR3 in amino acids: CASSLGSESEAFF. CDR3 bases: TGTGCCAGCAGCTTAGGATCGGAGTCTGAAGCTTTCTTT.

To note about this clone: Other DNA sequences of this sample code for an identical CDR3. The chain has TRBV4-3 and TRBJ2-1, with TRBD2 identical over 10 bases. This CDR3 spans 15 amino acids. V was clipped by 2 bases and J by 3 bases; unmatched bases: 1. CDR1 is LGHNA, CDR2 YSLEER, per germline. CDR3 sequence reads: CASSQPSGGYNEQFF. The CDR3 bases are TGCGCCAGCAGCCAACCTAGCGGGGGCTACAATGAGCAGTTCTTC.